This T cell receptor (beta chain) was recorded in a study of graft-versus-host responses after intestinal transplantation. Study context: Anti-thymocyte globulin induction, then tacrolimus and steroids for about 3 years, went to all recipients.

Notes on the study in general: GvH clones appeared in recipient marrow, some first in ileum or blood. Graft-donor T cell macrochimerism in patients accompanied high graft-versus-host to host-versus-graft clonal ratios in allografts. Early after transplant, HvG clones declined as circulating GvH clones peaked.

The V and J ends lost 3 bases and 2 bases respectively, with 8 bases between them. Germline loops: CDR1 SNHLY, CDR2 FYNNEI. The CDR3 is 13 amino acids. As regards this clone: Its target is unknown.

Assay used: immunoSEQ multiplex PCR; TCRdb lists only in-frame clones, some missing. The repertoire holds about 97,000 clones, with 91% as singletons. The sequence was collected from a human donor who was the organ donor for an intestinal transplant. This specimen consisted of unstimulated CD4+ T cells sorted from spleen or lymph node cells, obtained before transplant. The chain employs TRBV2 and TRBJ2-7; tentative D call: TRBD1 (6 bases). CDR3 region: CASSDTGTYEQYF. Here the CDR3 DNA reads TGTGCCAGCAGTGATACAGGGACCTACGAGCAGTACTTC. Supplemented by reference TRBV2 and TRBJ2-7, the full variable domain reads EPEVTQTPSHQVTQMGQEVILRCVPISNHLYFYWYRQILGQKVEFLVSFYNNEISEKSEIFDDQFSVERPDGSNFTLKIRSTKLEDSAMYFCASSDTGTYEQYFGPGTRLTVT.